Included here is one T cell receptor (beta chain) sequence, with context. The ends lost 6 bases at V and 0 bases at J; junction bases unmatched: 5. The CDR3 runs to 15 residues. Germline V CDR1 and CDR2: ENHRY, SYGVKD. Sequencing was performed with immunoSEQ multiplex PCR; in TCRdb, only in-frame clones are kept and a portion is missing. Found here are 250,000 to 300,000 clones, just under 90% of them singletons; the top ten hold 1.5% to 2%. The record originates from a study of blood T cell repertoires in COVID-19. Participants were aged about 18 to 100 years, lived in 25 or so US areas, and enrolled virtually.

This receptor was taken from a woman aged 60-75 years who had recovered from COVID-19. The sequencing input was PBMCs or T cells enriched from blood (not recorded which). The chain couples TRBV10-3 to TRBJ2-3; 8 positions match TRBD2. The CDR3 DNA reads TGTGCCATCAGCACGGGGGGGCGGAGCACAGATACGCAGTATTTT. This codes for CAISTGGRSTDTQYF.